This passage covers 5 T cell receptor beta chains from one sample sequenced in a study of blood T cell repertoires in COVID-19. Produced via immunoSEQ multiplex PCR; TCRdb's table is partial and in-frame only. The repertoire consists of fewer than 250,000 clones, with roughly 84% occurring once and the leading ten covering less than 8%. Sequencing input: peripheral blood. All receptors derive from a woman in her fifties or sixties with acute or convalescent COVID-19.

The genes are TRBV7-9 and TRBJ2-5; D call uncertain. CDR1 SEHNR and CDR2 FQNEAQ come from the germline V gene (reference sequence). The CDR3 runs to 14 residues. The V gene lost 2 bases and the J gene lost 5 bases, with 12 bases spanning the gap. The CDR3: CASSLREVRETQYF. The CDR3 coding sequence is TGTGCCAGCAGCTTACGCGAGGTCCGGGAGACCCAGTACTTC.

A single count supports this clone. The chain joins TRBV28 to TRBJ1-5; D remains unclear. This CDR3 contains 12 residues. Germline CDR1 MDHEN, CDR2 SYDVKM. The ends were cut back, 5 bases at V and 1 base at J, with 3 bases in the middle. The CDR3 nucleotides are TGTGCCAGCAGTCCAAGCAATCAGCCCCAGCATTTT. Encoded protein: CASSPSNQPQHF.

The chain joins TRBV28 to TRBJ1-2, with D maybe TRBD1 (6 bases). Trimming cost V 2 bases and J 8 bases, with 18 bases left between them. In germline, CDR1 is MDHEN, CDR2 SYDVKM. The CDR3 loop spans 15 amino acids. For the CDR3, the DNA is TGTGCCAGCAGTTTAGGCGGACAGTACCTTTGGGGCTACACCTTC. Translation: CASSLGGQYLWGYTF.

The chain carries TRBV6-5 and TRBJ1-6; no clear D gene. Germline loops: CDR1 MNHEY, CDR2 SVGAGI. The CDR3 length is 16 residues. V dropped 0 bases and J dropped 2 bases, with 8 bases sitting between them. The CDR3 sequence is CASSYSSGAYNSPLHF. Written as DNA, the CDR3 is TGTGCCAGCAGTTACTCGTCCGGGGCCTATAATTCACCCCTCCACTTT.

The chain combines TRBV10-3 with TRBJ2-3, with D perhaps matching TRBD1 (6 bases). Trimming removed 6 bases at V and 2 bases at J, with 15 bases between. This CDR3 has 15 residues. Germline V gene lookup returns CDR1 ENHRY and CDR2 SYGVKD. The CDR3: CAIRPGRGFTDTQYF. The CDR3 DNA reads TGTGCCATCAGGCCGGGCAGGGGTTTCACAGATACGCAGTATTTT.